These T cell receptor beta chains were read from a single sample in a study of CD8+CD57+ T cells in acquired aplastic anemia. Each CDR3 protein gets one entry after TCRdb re-called the reads with MiXCR. The repertoire consists of about 200,000 distinct CDR3 sequences, with more than 55% occurring once and the leading ten covering around 50%. What was sequenced was sorted CD4+, CD8+, or CD8+CD57+ T cells (not recorded which) from PBMCs. These receptors were collected from a human donor with aplastic anemia. Both conserved end residues are part of each CDR3. Each record gives: V gene, clone size, J gene, D gene, CDR3 length, CDR3 protein, CDR3 DNA. A D gene is named only where the DNA matches it firmly. Only some rows state a clone size, as once, few, many or a class for expanded clones.

v_gene: TRBV10-3
abundance: -
j_gene: TRBJ2-2
d_gene: TRBD2
len: 18
CDR3aa: CAISESSRGGPFTGELFF
CDR3nt: TGTGCCATCAGTGAGTCGAGTCGCGGGGGGCCCTTCACCGGGGAGCTGTTTTTT

v_gene: TRBV9
abundance: -
j_gene: TRBJ2-1
d_gene: TRBD1
len: 14
CDR3aa: CASSYGTESNEQFF
CDR3nt: TGTGCCAGCAGTTACGGGACAGAGTCCAATGAGCAGTTCTTC

v_gene: TRBV10-3
abundance: -
j_gene: TRBJ2-7
d_gene: TRBD2
len: 16
CDR3aa: CAISTGTSGGRYEQYF
CDR3nt: TGTGCCATCAGCACGGGGACTAGCGGGGGTCGATACGAGCAGTACTTC

v_gene: TRBV20-1
abundance: -
j_gene: TRBJ1-2
d_gene: TRBD1
len: 12
CDR3aa: CSAGQGARGNTF
CDR3nt: TGCAGTGCAGGACAGGGGGCACGTGGAAACACCTTC

v_gene: TRBV15
abundance: -
j_gene: TRBJ1-5
d_gene: -
len: 15
CDR3aa: CATSRGVNSNQPQHF
CDR3nt: TGTGCCACCAGCAGAGGGGTAAATAGCAATCAGCCCCAGCATTTT

v_gene: TRBV5-4
abundance: -
j_gene: TRBJ1-2
d_gene: -
len: 15
CDR3aa: CASSLEWAGKDGYTF
CDR3nt: TGTGCCAGCAGCTTGGAGTGGGCAGGGAAGGATGGCTACACCTTC

v_gene: TRBV7-2
abundance: -
j_gene: TRBJ1-1
d_gene: TRBD1
len: 16
CDR3aa: CASSLGRAGGNTEAFF
CDR3nt: TGTGCCAGCAGCTTAGGGCGGGCAGGGGGGAACACTGAAGCTTTCTTT

v_gene: TRBV4-3
abundance: -
j_gene: TRBJ2-7
d_gene: -
len: 14
CDR3aa: CASSQDYGYNEQYF
CDR3nt: TGCGCCAGCAGCCAAGATTATGGGTATAACGAGCAGTACTTC

v_gene: TRBV5-6
abundance: -
j_gene: TRBJ2-7
d_gene: -
len: 15
CDR3aa: CASSPTGPSAYEQYF
CDR3nt: TGTGCCAGCAGCCCCACAGGGCCAAGCGCCTACGAGCAGTACTTC

v_gene: TRBV10-3
abundance: -
j_gene: TRBJ1-1
d_gene: TRBD1
len: 14
CDR3aa: CAIEPTGANTEAFF
CDR3nt: TGTGCCATCGAGCCTACAGGGGCGAACACTGAAGCTTTCTTT

v_gene: TRBV15
abundance: -
j_gene: TRBJ2-3
d_gene: -
len: 15
CDR3aa: CATSRDSASTDTQYF
CDR3nt: TGTGCCACCAGCAGAGATTCCGCCTCCACAGATACGCAGTATTTT

v_gene: TRBV10-1
abundance: -
j_gene: TRBJ2-1
d_gene: -
len: 13
CDR3aa: CASSEQQGSVRFF
CDR3nt: TGCGCCAGCAGTGAACAACAGGGTTCAGTTCGGTTCTTC

v_gene: TRBV12-3/TRBV12-4
abundance: -
j_gene: TRBJ2-3
d_gene: -
len: 15
CDR3aa: CASSLAGRITDTQYF
CDR3nt: TGTGCCAGCAGTTTAGCTGGCAGAATCACAGATACGCAGTATTTT

v_gene: TRBV12-3/TRBV12-4
abundance: few
j_gene: TRBJ2-2
d_gene: -
len: 11
CDR3aa: CASSYPGELFF
CDR3nt: TGTGCCAGCAGTTATCCCGGGGAGCTGTTTTTT

v_gene: TRBV19
abundance: few
j_gene: TRBJ2-2
d_gene: TRBD1
len: 16
CDR3aa: CASSGMTGVVTGELFF
CDR3nt: TGTGCCAGTAGTGGAATGACAGGGGTTGTAACCGGGGAGCTGTTTTTT

v_gene: TRBV12-3/TRBV12-4
abundance: -
j_gene: TRBJ2-7
d_gene: TRBD1
len: 14
CDR3aa: CASSGQGRSYEQYF
CDR3nt: TGTGCCAGCAGCGGACAGGGACGGTCCTACGAGCAGTACTTC

v_gene: TRBV7-3
abundance: few
j_gene: TRBJ2-7
d_gene: -
len: 13
CDR3aa: CASSFDFSYEQYF
CDR3nt: TGTGCCAGCAGCTTCGACTTCTCCTACGAGCAGTACTTC

v_gene: TRBV9
abundance: -
j_gene: TRBJ1-5
d_gene: -
len: 14
CDR3aa: CASSVDLSSEPQHF
CDR3nt: TGTGCCAGCAGCGTAGATCTGAGTTCGGAGCCCCAGCATTTT

v_gene: TRBV24-1
abundance: -
j_gene: TRBJ1-6
d_gene: TRBD1
len: 14
CDR3aa: CATSGTGQNSPLHF
CDR3nt: TGTGCCACCAGTGGGACAGGCCAGAATTCACCCCTCCACTTT

v_gene: TRBV7-2
abundance: -
j_gene: TRBJ1-5
d_gene: TRBD1
len: 15
CDR3aa: CASSQWTGPQWAQHF
CDR3nt: TGTGCCAGCAGCCAATGGACAGGGCCCCAATGGGCCCAGCATTTT

v_gene: TRBV16
abundance: -
j_gene: TRBJ2-7
d_gene: -
len: 14
CDR3aa: CASSPLAGNGEQYF
CDR3nt: TGTGCCAGCAGCCCCCTGGCAGGCAATGGGGAGCAGTATTTC

v_gene: TRBV20-1
abundance: -
j_gene: TRBJ2-2
d_gene: TRBD2
len: 18
CDR3aa: CSAAGRGLAGGNTGELFF
CDR3nt: TGCAGTGCTGCCGGTCGTGGCCTAGCGGGGGGGAACACCGGGGAGCTGTTTTTT

v_gene: TRBV15
abundance: once
j_gene: TRBJ2-7
d_gene: TRBD2
len: 16
CDR3aa: CATSSERAGGTYEQYF
CDR3nt: TGTGCCACCAGCAGCGAACGGGCGGGGGGAACCTACGAGCAGTACTTC

v_gene: TRBV20-1
abundance: -
j_gene: TRBJ1-6
d_gene: -
len: 14
CDR3aa: CSAIQGTYNSPLHF
CDR3nt: TGCAGTGCAATACAGGGAACCTATAATTCACCCCTCCACTTT

v_gene: TRBV12-3/TRBV12-4
abundance: -
j_gene: TRBJ1-6
d_gene: -
len: 13
CDR3aa: CASRPGDNSPLHF
CDR3nt: TGTGCCAGCAGGCCAGGCGATAATTCACCCCTCCACTTT

v_gene: TRBV6-5
abundance: -
j_gene: TRBJ1-5
d_gene: -
len: 14
CDR3aa: CASSVGQPNQPQHF
CDR3nt: TGTGCCAGCAGCGTCGGACAGCCCAATCAGCCCCAGCATTTT

v_gene: TRBV10-3
abundance: -
j_gene: TRBJ2-3
d_gene: -
len: 13
CDR3aa: CAISDRVADTQYF
CDR3nt: TGTGCCATCAGTGACCGGGTGGCAGATACGCAGTATTTT

v_gene: TRBV7-9
abundance: once
j_gene: TRBJ1-5
d_gene: TRBD1
len: 13
CDR3aa: CASSQGGVRPQHF
CDR3nt: TGTGCCAGCAGCCAGGGGGGGGTTCGGCCCCAGCATTTT

v_gene: TRBV25-1
abundance: -
j_gene: TRBJ2-2
d_gene: -
len: 14
CDR3aa: CASSVLTSTGELFF
CDR3nt: TGTGCCAGCAGTGTGCTGACAAGCACCGGGGAGCTGTTTTTT